A few counts support the clone carrying this TCR beta chain. The entry originates in a study of blood T cell repertoires in COVID-19. The CDR3 is made up of 13 amino acids. The V end was cut by 5 bases, the J end by 6 bases, with 13 bases between. TCRdb keeps only in-frame clones here, not all; method: immunoSEQ multiplex PCR. The sample contains a few hundred thousand clones, 70% to 90% of which appear only once. V gene TRBV12-3 or TRBV12-4 combines with J gene TRBJ1-2; D unclear. This receptor was obtained from a woman aged 50 to 60 with COVID-19, enrolled during active disease. The sequenced sample consisted of peripheral blood. CDR3 residues: CASSPGSQNGYTF. CDR3 nucleotide sequence: TGTGCCAGCAGTCCCGGGAGCCAGAATGGCTACACCTTC.